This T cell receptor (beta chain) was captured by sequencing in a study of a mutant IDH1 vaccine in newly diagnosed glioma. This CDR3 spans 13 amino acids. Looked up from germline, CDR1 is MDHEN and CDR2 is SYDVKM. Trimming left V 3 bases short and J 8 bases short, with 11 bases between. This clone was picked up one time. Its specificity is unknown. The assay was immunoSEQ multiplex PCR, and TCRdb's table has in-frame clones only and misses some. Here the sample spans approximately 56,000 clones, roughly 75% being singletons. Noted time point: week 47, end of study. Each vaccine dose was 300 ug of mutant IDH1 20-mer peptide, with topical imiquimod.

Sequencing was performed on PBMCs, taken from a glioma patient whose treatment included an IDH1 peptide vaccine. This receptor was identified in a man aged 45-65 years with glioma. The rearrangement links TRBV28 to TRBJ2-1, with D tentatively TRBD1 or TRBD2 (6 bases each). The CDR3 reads CASSFDRRDEQFF. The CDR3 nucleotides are TGTGCCAGCAGTTTCGACAGGAGGGATGAGCAGTTCTTC.